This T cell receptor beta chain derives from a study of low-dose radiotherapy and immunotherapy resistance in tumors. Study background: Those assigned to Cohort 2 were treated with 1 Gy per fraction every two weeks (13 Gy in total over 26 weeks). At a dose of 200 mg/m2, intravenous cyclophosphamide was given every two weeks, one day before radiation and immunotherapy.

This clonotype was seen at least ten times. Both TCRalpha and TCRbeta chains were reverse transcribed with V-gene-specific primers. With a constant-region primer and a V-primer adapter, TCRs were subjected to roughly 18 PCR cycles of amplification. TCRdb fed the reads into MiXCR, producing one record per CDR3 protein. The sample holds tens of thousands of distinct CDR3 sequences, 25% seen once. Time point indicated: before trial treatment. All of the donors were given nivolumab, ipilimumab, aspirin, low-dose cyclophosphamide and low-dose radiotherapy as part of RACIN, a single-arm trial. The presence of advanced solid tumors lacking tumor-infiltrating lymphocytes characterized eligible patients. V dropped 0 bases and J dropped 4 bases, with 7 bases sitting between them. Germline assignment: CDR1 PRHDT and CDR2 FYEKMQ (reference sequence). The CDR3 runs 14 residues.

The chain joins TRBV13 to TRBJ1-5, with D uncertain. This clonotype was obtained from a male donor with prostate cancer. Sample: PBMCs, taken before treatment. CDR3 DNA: TGTGCCAGCAGCTTAGGACAGTTAAATCAGCCCCAGCATTTT. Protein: CASSLGQLNQPQHF.